This T cell receptor (beta chain) was captured by sequencing in a study of T cells in Graves' hyperthyroidism and ophthalmopathy. Points from the study as a whole: From stable hyperthyroidism, ophthalmopathy was separated by a 13 V-J model.

Reasons for excluding patients were uncontrolled infection, other autoimmune disease, pregnancy or lactation. Diagnoses rested on clinical symptoms, serum thyroxine and TRAb, thyroid ultrasound and orbital computed tomography. PBMCs stemmed from around 10 ml fresh peripheral blood. RNA transcripts were the template for amplifying TCR beta CDR3 regions. Researchers ran a first-round RT-PCR on the TCR CDR3 using the HTBI primer set. In TCRdb, the multiplex PCR reads were re-called with MiXCR into one record per CDR3 protein. The sample carries 220,000 or so distinct CDR3 sequences, about 16% recorded once. CDR3 length: 15 amino acids. The germline CDR1 and CDR2 sequences are DFQATT and SNEGSKA (reference sequence). V gave up 2 bases and J gave up 6 bases; unmatched junction bases: 6. This clonotype was picked up a small number of times. Its antigen is currently unknown.

V usage is TRBV20-1 and J usage is TRBJ2-2, with TRBD1 identical over 10 bases. The sequenced material came from blood. This receptor was obtained from a woman aged 18 to 35 with Graves' ophthalmopathy. The CDR3 nucleotides read TGCAGTGCTAGATTTGGACAGGGGGTCGCCGGGGAGCTGTTTTTT. It is translated as CSARFGQGVAGELFF.